Below are 9 T cell receptor beta chains sequenced from a single sample in a study of T-cell reconstitution after alpha-beta-depleted transplantation in children. Preparation of the TCRbeta library was carried out with unique molecular identifiers. TCRdb re-called the PCR reads with MiXCR, one entry per CDR3 protein. The table lists 600,000 to 700,000 distinct CDR3 sequences, about 12% of them singletons. The input for sequencing was PBMCs, taken before TCRalphabeta/CD19-depleted stem cell transplant. These receptors originate from a girl aged 2 to 10 with congenital amegakaryocytic thrombocytopenia, due to receive a stem cell transplant.

The rearrangement uses TRBV5-1 and TRBJ2-7; D perhaps matches TRBD1 (6 bases). This CDR3 comprises 15 residues. Germline-derived CDR1 and CDR2 are SGHRS and YFSETQ. V was pared by 3 bases and J by 3 bases, with 16 bases between. The CDR3 spells CASSSGRQAIYEQYF. In nucleotides, the CDR3 is TGCGCCAGCAGCTCGGGGAGACAGGCCATCTACGAGCAGTACTTC.

The sample holds a few counts of this clonotype. This chain links TRBV5-1 with TRBJ2-1, with 9 bases fitting TRBD1. The germline gives CDR1 SGHRS, CDR2 YFSETQ. The CDR3 length is 16 residues. Trimming removed 0 bases from V and 7 bases from J; junction bases left unmatched: 8. The CDR3 DNA follows: TGCGCCAGCAGCTTGGCCGCAGGGACAGGGAGAAATGAGCAGTTCTTC. Residues: CASSLAAGTGRNEQFF.

At least ten counts were recorded for this clonotype. The rearrangement uses TRBV27 and TRBJ2-2, with 7 bases matching TRBD1. CDR1 MNHEY and CDR2 SMNVEV come from the germline V gene (reference sequence). Unmatched junction bases numbered 10, after V lost 4 bases and J lost 2 bases. This CDR3 contains 17 residues. CDR3 DNA: TGTGCCAGCAGTTCCCCCCCGGGACAGTTAAACACCGGGGAGCTGTTTTTT. Translating it yields CASSSPPGQLNTGELFF.

To note about this clonotype: A single base separates this from a much larger clone, so it may be a read error. This chain joins TRBV7-9 and TRBJ2-3; D ambiguous. The last part of the DNA fits TRBJ1-5 better; the J call may be wrong. CDR3 size: 15 residues. Germline V gene sequence: CDR1 SEHNR, CDR2 FQNEAQ (reference sequence). The CDR3 protein is CASSQEGSRTDTQHF. CDR3 DNA: TGTGCCAGCAGCCAGGAAGGGTCACGCACAGATACGCAGCATTTT.

The CDR3 sequence is CASSFSGRVETQYF. CDR3 DNA sequence: TGTGCCAGCAGCTTTTCCGGGAGAGTAGAGACCCAGTACTTC. This chain connects TRBV7-9 to TRBJ2-5, with TRBD2 as a possible D gene (6 bases). Germline CDR1 reads SEHNR; CDR2 reads FQNEAQ (reference sequence). The CDR3 is 14 amino acids. V was clipped by 3 bases and J by 4 bases, with 12 bases between them.

This clonotype was observed many times. This rearrangement joins TRBV27 to TRBJ1-5; no clear D. Germline V gene data show CDR1 as MNHEY and CDR2 as SMNVEV (reference sequence). V lost 6 bases, J lost 4 bases, and 7 bases lay in between. The CDR3 is 12 residues long. The CDR3 spells CASSTPNQPQHF. CDR3 in DNA: TGTGCCAGCAGCACACCTAATCAGCCCCAGCATTTT.

This clonotype has at least ten counts. The genes are TRBV20-1 and TRBJ1-1, with D perhaps matching TRBD1 (6 bases). The CDR3 contains 15 residues. V lost 1 base and J 2 bases, leaving 14 bases between the germline ends. Germline V lookup: CDR1 DFQATT, CDR2 SNEGSKA (reference sequence). The CDR3 DNA is TGCAGTGCTAGAGGGTCAGGGGTGAAAAACACTGAAGCTTTCTTT. The encoded protein is CSARGSGVKNTEAFF.

The rearrangement joins TRBV20-1 to TRBJ2-1; TRBD2 matches at 10 bases. With V trimmed by 5 bases and J by 8 bases, 9 bases remained unmatched. The CDR3 is made up of 14 amino acids. CDR1 DFQATT and CDR2 SNEGSKA come from the germline V gene (reference sequence). The chain's CDR3 is CSASLAGAGDEQFF. The CDR3 nucleotides are TGCAGTGCTTCCCTAGCGGGAGCCGGCGATGAGCAGTTCTTC.

This clonotype has a count of ten or more. The V gene is TRBV5-1, the J gene TRBJ2-3; D is unresolved. Trimming shortened V by 4 bases and J by 3 bases, and 9 bases separated the two germline ends. The CDR3 loop spans 13 amino acids. Germline loops: CDR1 SGHRS, CDR2 YFSETQ. This CDR3 is CASSPLLTDTQYF. In nucleotides, the CDR3 is TGCGCCAGCAGCCCCCTCTTGACAGATACGCAGTATTTT.